A single sample gave rise to the 8 T cell receptor beta chains below, sequenced in a study of PD-L1 blockade in urothelial cancer (dated by TCRdb to the late 2010s). The library relied on the immunoSEQ multiplex PCR assay. TCRdb holds this immuneACCESS table with in-frame rearrangements only. Some clones are missing; in checked studies, unresolved V genes explain under half, and the rest has no known cause. This sample holds about 81,000 clones; roughly nine tenths were observed only once. The ten top clones hold around a tenth of the sample. The material was PBMCs, obtained around atezolizumab (anti-PD-L1) treatment. The receptors shown here come from a man aged 55 to 69 with urothelial cancer.

This chain uses TRBV19 with TRBJ2-2; possibly TRBD2 for D (6 bases). The CDR3 has 15 amino acids. In germline, CDR1 is LNHDA, CDR2 SQIVND (reference sequence). With 8 bases removed from V and 4 bases from J, the gap between germline ends came to 17 bases. CDR3 sequence: CASYWSRGSTGELFF. CDR3 in DNA: TGTGCCAGTTATTGGAGTCGGGGGAGCACCGGGGAGCTGTTTTTT.

This sequence joins TRBV29-1 and TRBJ2-1; 9 bases agree with TRBD2. The V and J ends lost 4 bases and 1 base, in that order; junction bases with no gene match: 11. Germline CDR1 and CDR2: SQVTM and ANQGSEA. This CDR3 comprises 17 residues. The DNA for the CDR3 is TGCAGCGTTGGAGGGGTAGCGGGAGTATCTTCCTACAATGAGCAGTTCTTC. This translates into CSVGGVAGVSSYNEQFF.

The V call is TRBV27, the J call TRBJ2-3; possible D gene TRBD2, 5 bases. CDR3 length: 14 residues. Trimming took 1 base from V and 3 from J, leaving 8 bases between them. CDR1 and CDR2 (germline): MNHEY, SMNVEV (reference sequence). CDR3 residues: CASSLWSGTDTQYF. The CDR3 DNA is TGTGCCAGCAGTTTATGGTCGGGGACAGATACGCAGTATTTT.

The V and J genes are TRBV19 and TRBJ1-5; D remains unclear. The germline V gene has CDR1 LNHDA and CDR2 SQIVND (reference sequence). V was clipped by 1 base and J by 0 bases, with 7 bases between them. The CDR3 has 15 residues. The CDR3 protein is CASSIGLGSNQPQHF. The CDR3 DNA reads TGTGCCAGTAGTATAGGCCTCGGTAGCAATCAGCCCCAGCATTTT.

This clone has only one observation. The genes are TRBV30 and TRBJ1-2; D remains ambiguous. V lost 2 bases, J lost 7 bases, and 11 bases lay in between. CDR1 is GTSNPN and CDR2 is SVGIG in the germline V gene (reference sequence). The CDR3 loop spans 12 amino acids. The CDR3 loop reads CAWSFQSGGYTF. As DNA, the CDR3 is TGTGCCTGGAGTTTTCAGTCGGGTGGCTACACCTTC.

A single count supports this clone. Other DNA sequences in this specimen translate into the identical CDR3. CDR3 amino acids: CASSVGGNSPLHF. CDR3 nucleotides: TGTGCCAGCTCTGTGGGGGGTAATTCACCCCTCCACTTT. The J gene is TRBJ1-6, the V gene TRBV9, with D possibly TRBD1 on 5 matching bases. CDR3 length: 13 residues. Germline-derived CDR1 and CDR2 are SGDLS and YYNGEE. V was trimmed by 7 bases and J by 6 bases, leaving 11 bases between them.

The rearrangement links TRBV7-8 to TRBJ2-7; a possible D gene is TRBD1 (5 bases). The CDR3 has 13 residues. Germline V lookup: CDR1 SGHVS, CDR2 FQNEAQ. V lost 5 bases and J 6 bases, leaving 14 bases between the germline ends. The CDR3 sequence: CASSLQRGSEQYF. In DNA form, the CDR3 reads TGTGCCAGCAGCCTGCAAAGGGGATCCGAGCAGTACTTC.

The J gene is TRBJ2-7, the V gene TRBV28; 7 bases align to TRBD1. The CDR3 has 13 residues. Germline V gives CDR1 MDHEN, CDR2 SYDVKM. V lost 3 bases and J lost 3; bases outside the gene matches: 2. The CDR3: CASSLWTGYEQYF. The DNA for the CDR3 is TGTGCCAGCAGTTTGTGGACAGGCTACGAGCAGTACTTC.